This is a list of T cell receptor beta chains from one sample in a study of blood T cell repertoires in COVID-19. Sequencing used immunoSEQ multiplex PCR; TCRdb keeps in-frame clones, though not all of them. The profile covers around 260,000 clones, with approximately 80% appearing a single time and around 4% taken by the ten largest. Material for sequencing was peripheral blood. The receptor source for this set is a man in his sixties with acute or convalescent COVID-19. CDR3s include the opening cysteine and the closing phenylalanine or tryptophan. The D gene is left open where the match is weak. Size values are once, few and many counts, or a class for expanded clones, and some rows have none.

d_call clone_size j_call v_call cdr3_aa cdr3_nt
. . TRBJ2-5 TRBV7-9 CASSSLYQETQYF TGTGCCAGCAGCTCCTTATACCAAGAGACCCAGTACTTC
TRBD1 . TRBJ1-1 TRBV6-5 CASSSQQGARGTEAFF TGTGCCAGCAGTTCCCAACAGGGGGCGCGCGGCACTGAAGCTTTCTTT
TRBD2 . TRBJ2-2 TRBV7-6 CASSLVSRSSGARGELFF TGTGCCAGCAGCTTAGTCTCAAGAAGTAGCGGGGCTCGCGGGGAGCTGTTTTTT
. few TRBJ1-1 TRBV19 CASSSEYTEAFF TGTGCCAGTAGTTCGGAGTACACTGAAGCTTTCTTT
TRBD2 . TRBJ2-1 TRBV7-3 CASSSSSGRDWNEQFF TGTGCCAGCAGCTCATCTAGCGGGAGGGACTGGAATGAGCAGTTCTTC
TRBD1 . TRBJ1-6 TRBV19 CASSIKGQVNSPLHF TGTGCCAGTAGTATAAAGGGACAGGTTAATTCACCCCTCCACTTT
TRBD1 . TRBJ1-4 TRBV2 CASRRDRGQTNEKLFF TGTGCCAGCAGGCGGGACAGGGGACAGACTAATGAAAAACTGTTTTTT
. . TRBJ2-1 TRBV7-9 CASSYDRIYNEQFF TGTGCCAGCAGCTACGACAGGATATACAATGAGCAGTTCTTC
TRBD1 few TRBJ2-1 TRBV28 CASRGGQAVYNEQFF TGTGCCAGCAGGGGGGGACAGGCCGTCTACAATGAGCAGTTCTTC
. once TRBJ1-6 TRBV6-5 CASSYVNWARTSPLHF TGTGCCAGCAGTTACGTTAATTGGGCCCGAACTTCACCCCTCCACTTT
. few TRBJ2-6 TRBV6-4 CASSEVPHSSGANVLTF TGTGCCAGCAGTGAAGTCCCTCACAGCTCTGGGGCCAACGTCCTGACTTTC
. few TRBJ2-1 TRBV7-9 CASSSSRGNEQFF TGTGCCAGCAGCTCATCTAGGGGCAATGAGCAGTTCTTC
TRBD1 . TRBJ2-2 TRBV7-3 CASSLAGTANTGELFF TGTGCCAGCAGCCTCGCCGGGACAGCAAACACCGGGGAGCTGTTTTTT
TRBD2 . TRBJ2-7 TRBV5-8 CASSSGLAGVNNYEQYF TGTGCCAGCAGCTCCGGACTAGCGGGAGTGAATAACTACGAGCAGTACTTC
. . TRBJ2-7 TRBV9 CASSVAAGQSYEQYF TGTGCCAGCAGCGTGGCAGCAGGGCAGTCCTACGAGCAGTACTTC
. . TRBJ1-1 TRBV5-8 CASSLTTGTGGAFF TGTGCCAGCAGCTTGACAACAGGGACCGGTGGGGCTTTCTTT
TRBD2 . TRBJ2-2 TRBV7-6 CASRLLAGGPAGELFF TGTGCCAGCAGATTACTAGCGGGGGGGCCCGCCGGGGAGCTGTTTTTT
. . TRBJ2-3 TRBV3-1/TRBV3-2 CASSQDPSTDTQYF TGTGCCAGCAGCCAAGATCCTAGCACAGATACGCAGTATTTT
TRBD2 . TRBJ2-1 TRBV19 CASTRTSGSDEQFF TGTGCCAGTACCCGGACTAGCGGGAGTGATGAGCAGTTCTTC
. . TRBJ2-7 TRBV30 CAYGRGTEQYF TGTGCCTACGGCCGGGGGACCGAGCAGTACTTC
TRBD2 once TRBJ2-7 TRBV5-1 CASSLAAGESSYEQYF TGCGCCAGCAGCTTGGCGGCGGGGGAGAGCTCCTACGAGCAGTACTTC
TRBD1 . TRBJ2-1 TRBV6-5 CASSPWDRHNEQFF TGTGCCAGCAGTCCCTGGGACAGACACAATGAGCAGTTCTTC
TRBD1 . TRBJ1-2 TRBV2 CASRYGDSYGYTF TGTGCCAGCAGATATGGGGACAGCTATGGCTACACCTTC
. . TRBJ1-1 TRBV28 CASTAAVSTEAFF TGTGCCAGCACCGCCGCGGTTTCCACTGAAGCTTTCTTT
. . TRBJ1-1 TRBV3-1/TRBV3-2 CASSSHQGMNTEAFF TGTGCCAGCAGCTCACATCAGGGGATGAACACTGAAGCTTTCTTT
. . TRBJ2-1 TRBV6-5 CASSYSPSTEQFF TGTGCCAGCAGTTACTCTCCTAGCACTGAGCAGTTCTTC
. . TRBJ1-1 TRBV18 CASSSGSDTEAFF TGTGCCAGCTCCTCGGGGTCGGACACTGAAGCTTTCTTT
TRBD2 . TRBJ2-3 TRBV10-1 CASSESGGSTDTQYF TGCGCCAGCAGTGAAAGCGGGGGGAGCACAGATACGCAGTATTTT
TRBD1 . TRBJ1-3 TRBV28 CASSFWTGGKLGGNTIYF TGTGCCAGCAGTTTTTGGACAGGGGGGAAGCTAGGTGGAAACACCATATATTTT
TRBD2 . TRBJ2-7 TRBV19 CASSTSLLAGFEQYF TGTGCCAGTAGTACCTCCCTACTAGCGGGATTCGAGCAGTACTTC
TRBD2 . TRBJ2-1 TRBV6-2/TRBV6-3 CASSYSTTTSGGSYNEQFF TGTGCCAGCAGTTACTCAACTACTACTAGCGGAGGTTCCTACAATGAGCAGTTCTTC
TRBD2 once TRBJ2-1 TRBV6-2/TRBV6-3 CASSYSEAGDEQFF TGTGCCAGCAGTTACTCTGAAGCGGGAGACGAGCAGTTCTTC
. . TRBJ1-1 TRBV9 CASSVDDWDIDPENTEAFF TGTGCCAGCAGCGTAGATGATTGGGACATCGACCCGGAAAACACTGAAGCTTTCTTT
. . TRBJ2-5 TRBV5-1 CASSLAGGFQETQYF TGCGCCAGCAGCTTGGCCGGGGGATTCCAAGAGACCCAGTACTTC
TRBD1 . TRBJ1-5 TRBV15 CATSRIGQAFNQPQHF TGTGCCACCAGCAGAATAGGACAGGCCTTTAATCAGCCCCAGCATTTT
. . TRBJ1-5 TRBV24-1 CATSQGSNQPQHF TGTGCCACCAGTCAGGGGAGCAATCAGCCCCAGCATTTT
TRBD2 . TRBJ2-1 TRBV7-8 CASSLRLAGASYNEQFF TGTGCCAGCAGCTTACGACTAGCGGGAGCATCCTACAATGAGCAGTTCTTC